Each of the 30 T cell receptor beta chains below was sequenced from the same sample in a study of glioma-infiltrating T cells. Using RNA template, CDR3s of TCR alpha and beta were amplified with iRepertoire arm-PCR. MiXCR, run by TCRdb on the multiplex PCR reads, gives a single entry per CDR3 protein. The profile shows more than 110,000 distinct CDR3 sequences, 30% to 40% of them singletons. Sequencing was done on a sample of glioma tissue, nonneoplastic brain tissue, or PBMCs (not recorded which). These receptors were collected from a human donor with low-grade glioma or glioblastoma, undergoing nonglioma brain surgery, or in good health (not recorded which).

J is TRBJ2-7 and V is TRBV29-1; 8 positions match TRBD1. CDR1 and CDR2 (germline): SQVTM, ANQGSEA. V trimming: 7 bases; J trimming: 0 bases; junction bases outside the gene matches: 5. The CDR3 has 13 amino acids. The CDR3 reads CSAAQGASYEQYF. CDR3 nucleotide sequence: TGCAGCGCAGCTCAGGGGGCCTCCTACGAGCAGTACTTC.

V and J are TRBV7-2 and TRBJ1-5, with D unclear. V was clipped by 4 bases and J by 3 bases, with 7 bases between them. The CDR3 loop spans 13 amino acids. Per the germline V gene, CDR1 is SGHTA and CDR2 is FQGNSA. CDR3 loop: CASSSSANQPQHF. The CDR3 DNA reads TGTGCCAGCAGCTCAAGCGCCAATCAGCCCCAGCATTTT.

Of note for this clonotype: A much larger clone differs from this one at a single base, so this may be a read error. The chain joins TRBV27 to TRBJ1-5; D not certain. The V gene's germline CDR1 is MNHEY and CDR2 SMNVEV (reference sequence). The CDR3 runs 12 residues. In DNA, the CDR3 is TGTGTCAGCGGAACCTACAATCAGCCCCAGCATTTT. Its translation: CVSGTYNQPQHF.

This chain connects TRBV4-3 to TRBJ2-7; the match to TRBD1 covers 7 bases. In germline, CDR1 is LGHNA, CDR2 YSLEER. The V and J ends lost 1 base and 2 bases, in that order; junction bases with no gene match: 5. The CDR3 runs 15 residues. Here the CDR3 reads CASSQVQGQTYEQYF. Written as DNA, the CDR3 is TGCGCCAGCAGCCAAGTCCAGGGACAGACCTACGAGCAGTACTTC.

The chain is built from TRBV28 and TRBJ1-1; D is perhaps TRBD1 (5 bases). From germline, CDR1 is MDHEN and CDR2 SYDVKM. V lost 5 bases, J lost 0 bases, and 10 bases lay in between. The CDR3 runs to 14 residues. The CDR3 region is CASSGGNMNTEAFF. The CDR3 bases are TGTGCCAGCAGTGGGGGGAACATGAACACTGAAGCTTTCTTT. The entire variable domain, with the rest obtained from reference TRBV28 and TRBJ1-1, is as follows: DVKVTQSSRYLVKRTGEKVFLECVQDMDHENMFWYRQDPGLGLRLIYFSYDVKMKEKGDIPEGYSVSREKKERFSLILESASTNQTSMYLCASSGGNMNTEAFFGQGTRLTVV.

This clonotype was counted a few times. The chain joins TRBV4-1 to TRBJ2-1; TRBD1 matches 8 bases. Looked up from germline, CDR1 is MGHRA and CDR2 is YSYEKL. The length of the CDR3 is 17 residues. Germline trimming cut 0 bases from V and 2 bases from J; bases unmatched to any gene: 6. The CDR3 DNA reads TGCGCCAGCAGCCAAGATCTGGACAGGGAGGCCTACAATGAGCAGTTCTTC. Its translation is CASSQDLDREAYNEQFF.

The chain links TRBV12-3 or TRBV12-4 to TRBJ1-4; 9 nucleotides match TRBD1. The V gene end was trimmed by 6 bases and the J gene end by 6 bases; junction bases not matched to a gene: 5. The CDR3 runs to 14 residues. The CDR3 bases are TGTGCCAGCAGCGTCCGGGACAGGGATGAAAAACTGTTTTTT. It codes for CASSVRDRDEKLFF.

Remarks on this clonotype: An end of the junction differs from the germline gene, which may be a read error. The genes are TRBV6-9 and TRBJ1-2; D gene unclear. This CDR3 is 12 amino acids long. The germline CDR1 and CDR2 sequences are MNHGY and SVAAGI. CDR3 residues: CASTDSNYGYTF. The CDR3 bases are TGTGCAAGCACTGACTCTAACTATGGCTACACCTTC.

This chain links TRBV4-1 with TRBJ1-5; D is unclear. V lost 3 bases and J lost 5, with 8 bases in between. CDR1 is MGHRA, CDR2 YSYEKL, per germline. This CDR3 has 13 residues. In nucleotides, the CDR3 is TGCGCCAGCAGCCAGGGAAGGGATCAGCCCCAGCATTTT. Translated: CASSQGRDQPQHF.

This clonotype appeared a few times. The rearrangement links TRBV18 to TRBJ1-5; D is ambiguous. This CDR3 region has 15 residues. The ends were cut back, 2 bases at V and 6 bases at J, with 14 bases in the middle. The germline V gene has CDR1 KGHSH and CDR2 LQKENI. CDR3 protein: CASSPKAVSVQPQHF. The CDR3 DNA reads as TGTGCCAGCTCACCAAAGGCAGTCTCAGTTCAGCCCCAGCATTTT.

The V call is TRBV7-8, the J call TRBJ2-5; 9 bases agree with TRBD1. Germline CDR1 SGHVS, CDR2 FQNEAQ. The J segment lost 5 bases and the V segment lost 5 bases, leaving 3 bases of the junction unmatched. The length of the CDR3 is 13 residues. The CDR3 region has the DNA TGTGCCAGCAGCGGACAGGGGTATGAGACCCAGTACTTC. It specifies CASSGQGYETQYF.

Here the CDR3 reads CSARDPRRTDTQYF. For the CDR3, the DNA is TGCAGTGCTCGGGACCCGCGCCGCACAGATACGCAGTATTTT. J is TRBJ2-3 and V is TRBV20-1; possibly TRBD1 or TRBD2 for D (5 bases each). Per germline, CDR1 DFQATT and CDR2 SNEGSKA (reference sequence). V dropped 5 bases and J dropped 1 base, with 13 bases sitting between them. The CDR3 is 14 residues long.

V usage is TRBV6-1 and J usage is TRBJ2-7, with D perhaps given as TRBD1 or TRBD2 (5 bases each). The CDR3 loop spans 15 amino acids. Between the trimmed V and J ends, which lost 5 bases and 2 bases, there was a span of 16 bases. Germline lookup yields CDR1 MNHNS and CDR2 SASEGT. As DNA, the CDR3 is TGTGCCAGCAGTCCTGCCCCGGGGACCACCTACGAGCAGTACTTC. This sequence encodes CASSPAPGTTYEQYF.

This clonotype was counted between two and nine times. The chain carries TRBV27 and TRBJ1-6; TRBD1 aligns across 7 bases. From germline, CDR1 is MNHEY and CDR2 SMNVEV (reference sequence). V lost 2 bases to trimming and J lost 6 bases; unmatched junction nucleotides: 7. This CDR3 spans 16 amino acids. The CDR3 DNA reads TGTGCCAGCAGTTTAGCAGGGGGGAGGACTAATTCACCCCTCCACTTT. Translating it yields CASSLAGGRTNSPLHF.

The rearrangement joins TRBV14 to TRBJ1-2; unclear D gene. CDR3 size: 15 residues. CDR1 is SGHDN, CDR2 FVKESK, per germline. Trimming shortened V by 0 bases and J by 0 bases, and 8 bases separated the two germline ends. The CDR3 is CASSQEGHPNYGYTF. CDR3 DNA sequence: TGTGCCAGCAGCCAAGAAGGGCATCCTAACTATGGCTACACCTTC.

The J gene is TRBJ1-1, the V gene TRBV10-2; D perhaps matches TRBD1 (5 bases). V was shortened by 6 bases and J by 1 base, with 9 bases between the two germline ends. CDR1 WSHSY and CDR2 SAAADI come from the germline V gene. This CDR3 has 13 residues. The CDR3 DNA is TGCGCCAGCAGACCCACAGGGAACACTGAAGCTTTCTTT. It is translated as CASRPTGNTEAFF.

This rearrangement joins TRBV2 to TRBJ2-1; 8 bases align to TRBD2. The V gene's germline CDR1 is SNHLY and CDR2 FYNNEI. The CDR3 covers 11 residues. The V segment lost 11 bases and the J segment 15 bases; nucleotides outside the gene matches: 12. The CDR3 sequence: CAGKVQREMFF. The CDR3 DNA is TGTGCCGGCAAGGTCCAGCGGGAGATGTTCTTC. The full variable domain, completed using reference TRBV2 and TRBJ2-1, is EPEVTQTPSHQVTQMGQEVILRCVPISNHLYFYWYRQILGQKVEFLVSFYNNEISEKSEIFDDQFSVERPDGSNFTLKIRSTKLEDSAMYFCAGKVQREMFFGPGTRLTVL.

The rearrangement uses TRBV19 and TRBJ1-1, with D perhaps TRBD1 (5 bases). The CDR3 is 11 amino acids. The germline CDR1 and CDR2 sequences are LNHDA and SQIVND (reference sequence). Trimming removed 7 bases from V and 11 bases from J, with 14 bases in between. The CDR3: CASNRGDMAFF. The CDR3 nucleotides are TGTGCCAGTAACCGAGGGGATATGGCTTTCTTT.

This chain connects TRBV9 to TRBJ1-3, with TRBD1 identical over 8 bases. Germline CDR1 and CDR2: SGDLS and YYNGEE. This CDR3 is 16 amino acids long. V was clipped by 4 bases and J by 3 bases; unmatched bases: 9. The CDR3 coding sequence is TGTGCCAGCAGCCCGACGACAGGGGCTAATGGAAACACCATATATTTT. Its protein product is CASSPTTGANGNTIYF.

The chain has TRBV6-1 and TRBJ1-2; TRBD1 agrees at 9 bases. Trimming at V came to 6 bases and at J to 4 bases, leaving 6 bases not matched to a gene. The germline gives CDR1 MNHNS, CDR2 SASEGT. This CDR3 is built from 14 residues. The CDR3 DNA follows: TGTGCCAGCAGCAATCCGGGACAGGGCTATGGCTACACCTTC. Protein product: CASSNPGQGYGYTF.

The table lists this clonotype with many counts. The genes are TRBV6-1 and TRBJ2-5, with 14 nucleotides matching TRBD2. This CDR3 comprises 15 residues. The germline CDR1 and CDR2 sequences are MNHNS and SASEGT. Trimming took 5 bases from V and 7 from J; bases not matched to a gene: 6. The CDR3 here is CASSSGTSGRPTQYF. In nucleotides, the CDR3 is TGTGCCAGCAGTTCCGGGACTAGCGGGAGACCGACCCAGTACTTC.

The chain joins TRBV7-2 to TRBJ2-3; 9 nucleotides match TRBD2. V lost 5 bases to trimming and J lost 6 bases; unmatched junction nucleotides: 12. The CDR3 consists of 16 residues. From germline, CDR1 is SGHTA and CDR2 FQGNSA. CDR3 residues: CASSNIAGAPGDTQYF. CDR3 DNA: TGTGCCAGCAGCAATATAGCGGGAGCGCCGGGTGATACGCAGTATTTT.

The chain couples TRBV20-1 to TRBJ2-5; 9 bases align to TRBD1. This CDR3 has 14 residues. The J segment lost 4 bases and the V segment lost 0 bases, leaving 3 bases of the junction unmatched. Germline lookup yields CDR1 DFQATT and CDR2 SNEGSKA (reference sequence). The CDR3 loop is CSARDVDRGETQYF. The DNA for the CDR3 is TGCAGTGCTAGAGATGTGGACAGGGGAGAGACCCAGTACTTC.

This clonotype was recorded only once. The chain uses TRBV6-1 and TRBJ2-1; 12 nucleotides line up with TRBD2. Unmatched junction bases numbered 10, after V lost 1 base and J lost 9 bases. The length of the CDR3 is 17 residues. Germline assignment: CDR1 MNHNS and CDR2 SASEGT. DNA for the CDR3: TGTGCCAGCAGTGAAGGGCTAGCGGGAGGGCCACAGGGTGAGCAGTTCTTC. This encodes CASSEGLAGGPQGEQFF.

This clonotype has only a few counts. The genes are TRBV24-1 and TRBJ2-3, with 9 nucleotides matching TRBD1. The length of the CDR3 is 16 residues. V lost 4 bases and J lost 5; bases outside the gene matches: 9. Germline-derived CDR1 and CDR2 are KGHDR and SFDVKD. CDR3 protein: CATSDRGQGQGDTQYF. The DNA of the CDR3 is TGTGCCACCAGTGACCGTGGACAGGGGCAAGGAGATACGCAGTATTTT.

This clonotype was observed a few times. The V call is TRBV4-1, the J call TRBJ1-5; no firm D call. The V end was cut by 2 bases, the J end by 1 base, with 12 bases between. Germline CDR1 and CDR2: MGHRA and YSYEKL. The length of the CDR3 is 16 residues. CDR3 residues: CASSQWATMSNQPQHF. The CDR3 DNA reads TGCGCCAGCAGCCAATGGGCCACGATGAGCAATCAGCCCCAGCATTTT.

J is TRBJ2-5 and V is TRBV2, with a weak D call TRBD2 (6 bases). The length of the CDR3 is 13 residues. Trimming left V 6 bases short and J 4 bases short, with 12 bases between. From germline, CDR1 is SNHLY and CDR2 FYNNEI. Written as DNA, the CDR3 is TGTGCCAGCAGAGTTAGCGGCCCAGAGACCCAGTACTTC. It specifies CASRVSGPETQYF.

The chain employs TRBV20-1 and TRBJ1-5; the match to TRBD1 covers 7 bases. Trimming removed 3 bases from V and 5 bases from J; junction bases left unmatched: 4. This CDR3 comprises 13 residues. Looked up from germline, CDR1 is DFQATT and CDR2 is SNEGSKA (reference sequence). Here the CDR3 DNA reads TGCAGTGCTAGTCCTCAGGGGGATCAGCCCCAGCATTTT. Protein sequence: CSASPQGDQPQHF.

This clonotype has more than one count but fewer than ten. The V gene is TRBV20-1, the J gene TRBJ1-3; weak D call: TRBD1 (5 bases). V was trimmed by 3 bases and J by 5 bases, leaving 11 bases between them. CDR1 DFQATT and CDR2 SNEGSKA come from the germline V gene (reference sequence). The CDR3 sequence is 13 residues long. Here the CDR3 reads CSASWDSRNTIYF. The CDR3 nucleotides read TGCAGTGCTAGTTGGGACTCCCGAAACACCATATATTTT.

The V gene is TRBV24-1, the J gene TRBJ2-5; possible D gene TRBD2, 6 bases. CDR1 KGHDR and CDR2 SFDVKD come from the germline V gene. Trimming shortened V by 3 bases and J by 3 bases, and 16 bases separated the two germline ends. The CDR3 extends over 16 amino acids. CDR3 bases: TGTGCCACCAGTGATCCAGCGGGTACCGGAGAAGAGACCCAGTACTTC. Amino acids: CATSDPAGTGEETQYF.